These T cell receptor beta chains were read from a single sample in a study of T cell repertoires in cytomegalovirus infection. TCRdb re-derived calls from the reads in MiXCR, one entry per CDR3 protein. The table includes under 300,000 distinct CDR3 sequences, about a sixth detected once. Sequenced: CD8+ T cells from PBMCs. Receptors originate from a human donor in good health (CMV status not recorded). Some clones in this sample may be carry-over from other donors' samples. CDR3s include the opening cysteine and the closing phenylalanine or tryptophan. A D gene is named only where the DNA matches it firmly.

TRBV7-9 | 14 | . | CASPDRANTGELFF
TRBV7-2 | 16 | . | CASSPRQGLSNTEAFF
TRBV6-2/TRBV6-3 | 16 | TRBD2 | CASSYFWGGHQETQYF
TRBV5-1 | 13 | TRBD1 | CASSFDRVDEQFF
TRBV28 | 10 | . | CASSQVEQFF
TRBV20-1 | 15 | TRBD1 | CSAATRYRGGEKLFF
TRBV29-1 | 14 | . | CSVEGEGQNTEAFF
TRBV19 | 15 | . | CASISGSSNTGELFF
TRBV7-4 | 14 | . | CASSPPGTFDTQYF
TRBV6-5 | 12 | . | CASSYTRGTQYF
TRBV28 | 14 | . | CASKGVRDSYEQYF
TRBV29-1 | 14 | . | CSVPREDIQETQYF
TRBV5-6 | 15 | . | CASGWVDSTAETQYF
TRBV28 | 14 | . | CASSPRSINTEAFF
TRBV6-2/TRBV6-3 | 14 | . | CASSYGGGADGYTF
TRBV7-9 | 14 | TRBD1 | CASSSWTGDTEAFF
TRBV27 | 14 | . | CASSQQGLNQPQHF